This TCR beta chain was recorded in a study of graft-versus-host responses after intestinal transplantation. Data came from immunoSEQ multiplex PCR; TCRdb stores just in-frame clones and leaves some out. Counted here are some 10,000 clones, about four fifths occurring once; the ten biggest clones make up around a quarter. This CDR3 comprises 17 residues. Both intraepithelial and lamina propria lymphocytes were released by processing graft tissue. This clonotype was sampled from a human patient who received an intestinal transplant, so some T cells may come from the graft donor. The sequences come from ileum tissue, collected roughly 74 weeks after intestinal transplant. The chain is built from TRBV21-1 and TRBJ2-7. TRBV21-1 is labeled a pseudogene. The CDR3 here is CASSKARDGERTYEQYF. The CDR3 nucleotides are TGTGCCAGCAGCAAAGCAAGGGACGGGGAAAGGACCTACGAGCAGTACTTC.